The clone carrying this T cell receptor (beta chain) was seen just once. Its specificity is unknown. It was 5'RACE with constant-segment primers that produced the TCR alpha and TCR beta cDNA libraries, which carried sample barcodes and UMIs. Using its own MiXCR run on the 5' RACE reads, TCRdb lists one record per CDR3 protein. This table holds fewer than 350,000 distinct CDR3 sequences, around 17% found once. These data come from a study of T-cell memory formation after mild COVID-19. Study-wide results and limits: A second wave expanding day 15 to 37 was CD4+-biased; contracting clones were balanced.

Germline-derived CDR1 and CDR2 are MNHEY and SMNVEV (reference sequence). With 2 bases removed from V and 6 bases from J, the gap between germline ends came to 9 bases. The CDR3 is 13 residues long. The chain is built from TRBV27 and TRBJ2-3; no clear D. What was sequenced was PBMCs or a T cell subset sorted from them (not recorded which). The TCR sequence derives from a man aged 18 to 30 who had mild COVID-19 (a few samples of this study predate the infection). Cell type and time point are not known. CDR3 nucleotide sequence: TGTGCCAGCAGTTTACTAGGGTCCGATACGCAGTATTTT. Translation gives CASSLLGSDTQYF.